This TCR beta chain was recorded in a study of blood T cell repertoires in COVID-19. Profiling relied on immunoSEQ multiplex PCR, and the TCRdb table lists in-frame clones only, not all of them. The repertoire holds under 200,000 clones, around nine tenths seen once, with about 1.6% in the top ten. CDR1 is LNHDA, CDR2 SQIVND, per germline (reference sequence). This CDR3 comprises 12 residues. V trimming: 4 bases; J trimming: 10 bases; junction bases outside the gene matches: 3. This clone was seen once. The chain is built from TRBV19 and TRBJ2-1; 8 nucleotides match TRBD1. This TCR was recovered from a man aged 18 to 29 with active or convalescent COVID-19. The sample taken for sequencing was peripheral blood. The CDR3 DNA reads as TGTGCCAGTAGTAGACCAGGGGGCGAGCAGTTCTTC. This codes for CASSRPGGEQFF.